This T cell receptor beta chain was profiled in a study of blood T cell repertoires in COVID-19. Study summary: Samples taken during acute and convalescent COVID-19 were collected in the United States, Italy and Spain. PBMCs, B-cell-depleted T cells, or T cells provided the cDNA or gDNA that made up the material.

Of note for this clone: A clone one base away is much larger, so this may be a read error. The sample has other DNA sequences that encode this CDR3 too.

Generated by immunoSEQ multiplex PCR, the TCRdb table keeps only in-frame clones and is missing some. The sample has under 400,000 clones, over 85% seen once. Seattle cases were enrolled at active infection and followed longitudinally. The germline V gene has CDR1 LGHNT and CDR2 FRNRAP. There are 13 residues in the CDR3. The ends lost 9 bases at V and 8 bases at J; junction bases unmatched: 5. The receptor was isolated from a woman in her sixties with COVID-19, enrolled during active disease. Sequenced input: peripheral blood. V usage is TRBV12-5 and J usage is TRBJ2-4; 12 bases map to TRBD2. The CDR3 nucleotides are TGTGCTAGCGGGCTAGCGGGGGGGGACATTCAGTACTTC. As protein: CASGLAGGDIQYF.